The rows below give T cell receptor beta chains drawn from one sample of a study of cytomegalovirus exposure and HLA in healthy donors. Produced via immunoSEQ multiplex PCR; TCRdb's table is partial and in-frame only. This table has about 38,000 clones, more than 80% appearing once. What was sequenced was PBMCs. These receptors were obtained from a middle-aged woman in good health and CMV-seropositive. Both conserved end residues are part of each CDR3. A D gene is named only where the DNA matches it firmly. Only part of the rows carry a size: once, few, many, or a class if the clone is expanded.

clone_size	d_call	cdr3_length	j_call	v_call	cdr3_aa	cdr3_nt
-	-	16	TRBJ1-3	TRBV2	CASSENYGNSGNTIYF	TGTGCCAGCAGTGAAAACTACGGGAACTCTGGAAACACCATATATTTT
-	-	12	TRBJ2-1	TRBV2	CASSEGQTEQFF	TGTGCCAGCAGTGAAGGGCAAACTGAGCAGTTCTTC
-	-	14	TRBJ2-5	TRBV4-1	CASSKQAFQETQYF	TGCGCCAGCAGCAAACAGGCGTTCCAAGAGACCCAGTACTTC
-	-	10	TRBJ2-7	TRBV20-1	CSASVIEQYF	TGCAGTGCCAGTGTCATCGAGCAGTACTTC
-	-	14	TRBJ2-3	TRBV9	CASSVSLASDTQYF	TGTGCCAGCAGCGTGAGCTTAGCATCAGATACGCAGTATTTT
-	TRBD1	17	TRBJ2-7	TRBV5-1	CASSFGPRQGVSYEQYF	TGCGCCAGCAGCTTCGGCCCCCGACAGGGGGTATCCTACGAGCAGTACTTC
-	TRBD2	13	TRBJ2-5	TRBV28	CASTGGGQETQYF	TGTGCCTCTACTGGGGGGGGGCAAGAGACCCAGTACTTC
-	TRBD1	14	TRBJ1-2	TRBV7-9	CASSGKQGAYGYTF	TGTGCCAGCAGCGGGAAACAGGGGGCTTATGGCTACACCTTC
medium-sized	TRBD2	17	TRBJ2-3	TRBV4-3	CASSPGLAGGPTDTQYF	TGCGCCAGCAGCCCCGGACTAGCGGGGGGCCCTACAGATACGCAGTATTTT
-	-	14	TRBJ2-5	TRBV5-5	CASSWGDGKETQYF	TGTGCCAGCAGCTGGGGGGACGGAAAAGAGACCCAGTACTTC
-	TRBD1	14	TRBJ2-2	TRBV7-2	CASHPGQGGGELFF	TGTGCCAGCCACCCGGGACAGGGGGGCGGGGAGCTGTTTTTT
-	-	14	TRBJ1-5	TRBV11-2	CASSLGHANQPQHF	TGTGCCAGCAGCCTGGGACACGCAAATCAGCCCCAGCATTTT
-	TRBD1	13	TRBJ2-2	TRBV9	CASSGQGTGELFF	TGTGCCAGCAGCGGACAGGGCACCGGGGAGCTGTTTTTT
once	-	15	TRBJ2-3	TRBV5-1	CASSFDATSTDTQYF	TGCGCCAGCAGCTTTGATGCTACTAGCACAGATACGCAGTATTTT
-	-	13	TRBJ1-1	TRBV19	CASSIEVNTEAFF	TGTGCCAGTAGTATTGAGGTTAACACTGAAGCTTTCTTT
-	-	13	TRBJ2-5	TRBV5-4	CASSLGQQETQYF	TGTGCCAGCAGCTTGGGTCAGCAAGAGACCCAGTACTTC
few	-	14	TRBJ1-4	TRBV4-1	CASSPLTTNEKLFF	TGCGCCAGCAGCCCCCTAACAACTAATGAAAAACTGTTTTTT
-	-	14	TRBJ1-5	TRBV28	CASRLGHQNQPQHF	TGTGCCAGCAGACTGGGACACCAGAATCAGCCCCAGCATTTT
-	TRBD2	15	TRBJ2-7	TRBV2	CASSEVRGGVYEQYF	TGTGCCAGCAGTGAAGTGCGGGGGGGGGTCTACGAGCAGTACTTC
-	-	14	TRBJ1-2	TRBV5-1	CASRSVGHNYGYTF	TGCGCCAGCCGTTCCGTGGGCCACAACTATGGCTACACCTTC
-	TRBD2	14	TRBJ2-1	TRBV27	CASSPGGGYNEQFF	TGTGCCAGCAGTCCCGGGGGGGGGTACAATGAGCAGTTCTTC
-	TRBD2	16	TRBJ2-3	TRBV4-3	CASSQLLAGGKDTQYF	TGCGCCAGCAGCCAACTATTAGCGGGGGGGAAAGATACGCAGTATTTT
-	-	16	TRBJ1-2	TRBV5-8	CASSSPPGGVNYGYTF	TGTGCCAGCAGCTCCCCTCCGGGAGGCGTCAACTATGGCTACACCTTC
-	-	13	TRBJ1-4	TRBV7-7	CASSPGRGEKLFF	TGTGCCAGCAGCCCAGGTCGCGGGGAAAAACTGTTTTTT
-	-	13	TRBJ1-1	TRBV5-1	CASSDQQNTEAFF	TGCGCCAGCAGCGATCAACAGAACACTGAAGCTTTCTTT
-	TRBD1	14	TRBJ1-5	TRBV15	CATSKTGGLEPQHF	TGTGCCACCAGCAAGACAGGGGGCTTGGAGCCCCAGCATTTT
-	-	18	TRBJ2-3	TRBV6-7	CASSYSTFPDRSTDTQYF	TGTGCCAGCAGTTACTCGACCTTTCCGGACAGAAGCACAGATACGCAGTATTTT
-	-	13	TRBJ1-2	TRBV27	CASSLSTGCGYTF	TGTGCCAGCAGTTTATCGACGGGGTGTGGCTACACCTTC
once	-	15	TRBJ1-5	TRBV5-4	CASSSGGTLNQPQHF	TGTGCCAGCAGCTCGGGGGGGACCCTCAATCAGCCCCAGCATTTT
-	-	13	TRBJ1-2	TRBV27	CASSLLRVRTYTF	TGTGCCAGCAGTTTACTCAGGGTTCGCACCTACACCTTC
-	-	15	TRBJ1-5	TRBV27	CASSPGTTSNQPQHF	TGTGCCAGCAGCCCCGGGACAACGAGCAATCAGCCCCAGCATTTT
once	-	13	TRBJ1-1	TRBV18	CASSPTQNTEAFF	TGTGCCAGCTCCCCGACACAGAACACTGAAGCTTTCTTT
-	TRBD1	15	TRBJ1-5	TRBV6-6	CASSYSTGGHQPQHF	TGTGCCAGCAGTTACTCGACAGGGGGCCATCAGCCCCAGCATTTT